These 21 T cell receptor beta chains were all obtained from the same sample, sequenced in a study of blood T cell repertoires in COVID-19. The assay was immunoSEQ multiplex PCR, and TCRdb's table has in-frame clones only and misses some. The sample records over 100,000 clones, about 78% being singletons. Sequenced: peripheral blood. The receptors shown here come from a human donor in a cohort sampled during active or convalescent COVID-19.

V usage is TRBV11-3 and J usage is TRBJ1-4, with D perhaps TRBD1 (6 bases). Germline V CDR1 and CDR2: SGHNT, YENEEA. CDR3 size: 14 residues. The V gene lost 5 bases and the J gene lost 8 bases, with 15 bases spanning the gap. Here the CDR3 DNA reads TGTGCCAGCAGCGAGGGTGGACAGTTGGAAAAACTGTTTTTT. Protein product: CASSEGGQLEKLFF.

This clone was recorded once. This rearrangement joins TRBV25-1 to TRBJ2-7; 8 bases are a match to TRBD1. Germline CDR1 and CDR2: MGHDK and SYGVNS. The junction had 8 bases not matched to a gene; V was cut back by 4 bases and J by 3 bases. The CDR3 spans 15 residues. CDR3 in amino acids: CASSAYNRGDYEQYF. CDR3 sequence (DNA): TGTGCCAGCAGTGCATATAACAGGGGGGACTACGAGCAGTACTTC.

The chain uses TRBV5-6 and TRBJ2-5; D might be TRBD1 (5 bases). Germline CDR1 reads SGHDT; CDR2 reads YYEEEE. This CDR3 has 13 residues. Trimming took 3 bases from V and 3 from J, leaving 9 bases between them. CDR3 loop: CASSSGQKETQYF. CDR3 sequence (DNA): TGTGCCAGCAGCTCAGGGCAGAAAGAGACCCAGTACTTC.

J is TRBJ2-1 and V is TRBV7-2; 11 bases line up with TRBD2. The germline gives CDR1 SGHTA, CDR2 FQGNSA. CDR3 length equals 15 residues. J was trimmed by 4 bases and V by 5 bases; bases with no gene match: 4. The CDR3 DNA follows: TGTGCCAGCAGCAGTAGCGGGGGGGTTTACAATGAGCAGTTCTTC. Translated, it gives CASSSSGGVYNEQFF. The full variable domain, its missing parts supplied by reference TRBV7-2 and TRBJ2-1, is GAGVSQSPSNKVTEKGKDVELRCDPISGHTALYWYRQSLGQGLEFLIYFQGNSAPDKSGLPSDRFSAERTGGSVSTLTIQRTQQEDSAVYLCASSSSGGVYNEQFFGPGTRLTVL.

The chain uses TRBV6-1 and TRBJ2-1; 8 bases align to TRBD1. This CDR3 is 16 amino acids long. The J segment lost 7 bases and the V segment lost 2 bases, leaving 10 bases of the junction unmatched. In germline, CDR1 is MNHNS, CDR2 SASEGT. CDR3 residues: CASSEMAGQGVNEQFF. CDR3 nucleotides: TGTGCCAGCAGTGAAATGGCCGGACAGGGAGTGAATGAGCAGTTCTTC.

The chain combines TRBV7-9 with TRBJ1-1, with D uncertain. Germline lookup yields CDR1 SEHNR and CDR2 FQNEAQ (reference sequence). Trimming removed 0 bases from V and 7 bases from J, with 15 bases in between. This CDR3 is 15 amino acids long. The CDR3 here is CASSLAEVHPFEAFF. CDR3 bases: TGTGCCAGCAGCTTAGCGGAGGTCCATCCATTTGAAGCTTTCTTT. Variable domain in full (rest from reference TRBV7-9 and TRBJ1-1): DTGVSQNPRHKITKRGQNVTFRCDPISEHNRLYWYRQTLGQGPEFLTYFQNEAQLEKSRLLSDRFSAERPKGSFSTLEIQRTEQGDSAMYLCASSLAEVHPFEAFFGQGTRLTVV.

The V call is TRBV30, the J call TRBJ2-2, with 7 bases matching TRBD2. This CDR3 comprises 14 residues. Looked up from germline, CDR1 is GTSNPN and CDR2 is SVGIG (reference sequence). Trimming took 4 bases from V and 1 from J; bases not matched to a gene: 3. In DNA form, the CDR3 reads TGTGCCTGGATGGCGGGAGAGAACACCGGGGAGCTGTTTTTT. Translation gives CAWMAGENTGELFF.

The CDR3 DNA is TGTGCCAGCAGCTTACGGGACAGGGTTTTAGATGGCTACACCTTC. Translated: CASSLRDRVLDGYTF. V and J are TRBV7-9 and TRBJ1-2, with 9 bases matching TRBD1. V was clipped by 2 bases and J by 6 bases; unmatched bases: 7. The CDR3 consists of 15 residues. Germline CDR1 and CDR2: SEHNR and FQNEAQ (reference sequence).

The gene calls are TRBV2 and TRBJ2-6, with a weak D call TRBD1 (8 bases). The germline V gene encodes CDR1 SNHLY and CDR2 FYNNEI. This CDR3 region has 17 residues. V was clipped by 6 bases and J by 1 base, with 16 bases between them. CDR3 region: CASRSTGGVSGANVLTF. Written as DNA, the CDR3 is TGTGCCAGCAGGAGCACAGGGGGGGTTTCTGGGGCCAACGTCCTGACTTTC.

As concerns this clone: This sample includes further DNA sequences coding for the same CDR3. The rearrangement uses TRBV27 and TRBJ1-5, with TRBD1 matching 10 bases. This CDR3 has 15 amino acids. After removal of 5 bases from V and 2 bases from J, the junction contained 3 bases not matched to a gene. Germline V gene lookup returns CDR1 MNHEY and CDR2 SMNVEV (reference sequence). In DNA form, the CDR3 reads TGTGCCAGCAGTCGGGACAGGGGTGGCAATCAGCCCCAGCATTTT. Its translation is CASSRDRGGNQPQHF.

This chain joins TRBV15 and TRBJ1-4; 8 bases match TRBD1. The V and J ends lost 4 bases and 5 bases, in that order; junction bases with no gene match: 6. In germline, CDR1 is LNHNV, CDR2 YYDKDF (reference sequence). The CDR3 spans 15 residues. As DNA, the CDR3 is TGTGCCACCAGCAAACCCGGGACAGGAAATGAAAAACTGTTTTTT. It translates to CATSKPGTGNEKLFF. Full variable domain (remainder filled in from reference TRBV15 and TRBJ1-4): DAMVIQNPRYQVTQFGKPVTLSCSQTLNHNVMYWYQQKSSQAPKLLFHYYDKDFNNEADTPDNFQSRRPNTSFCFLDIRSPGLGDTAMYLCATSKPGTGNEKLFFGSGTQLSVL.

V is TRBV3-1 (or the pseudogene TRBV3-2) and J is TRBJ2-1; the D gene is possibly TRBD1 (6 bases). Trimming left V 1 base short and J 4 bases short, with 14 bases between. CDR3 length: 16 amino acids. Germline V gene data show CDR1 as LGHDT and CDR2 as YNNKEL (reference sequence). The CDR3 DNA follows: TGTGCCAGCAGCCAAGGGGTCAGGGGCCATTACAATGAGCAGTTCTTC. Encoded protein: CASSQGVRGHYNEQFF.

The chain is built from TRBV6-5 and TRBJ1-2; 12 bases are a match to TRBD1. The V segment lost 11 bases and the J segment 7 bases; nucleotides outside the gene matches: 11. This CDR3 spans 14 amino acids. Germline values: CDR1 MNHEY, CDR2 SVGAGI. DNA for the CDR3: TGTGCCGCACACCGGGACAGGGGGCGGGGTGGCTACACCTTC. It translates to CAAHRDRGRGGYTF.

This sequence joins TRBV5-1 and TRBJ2-1; TRBD2 matches 8 bases. This CDR3 spans 15 amino acids. V gave up 1 base and J gave up 2 bases; unmatched junction bases: 2. Germline CDR1 and CDR2: SGHRS and YFSETQ. In DNA, the CDR3 is TGCGCCAGCAGCTTGACGGGGGGGCCCTACAATGAGCAGTTCTTC. As protein: CASSLTGGPYNEQFF.

The chain links TRBV6-6 to TRBJ1-5; TRBD1 agrees at 8 bases. V lost 6 bases and J lost 6; bases outside the gene matches: 10. CDR1 is MNHNY, CDR2 SVGAGI, per germline (reference sequence). The CDR3 has 15 amino acids. The CDR3 DNA is TGTGCCAGCAGCTCCAACAGGGGGGAAGGTCAGCCCCAGCATTTT. Translating gives CASSSNRGEGQPQHF.

This rearrangement joins TRBV19 to TRBJ1-5; D gene uncertain. The CDR3 extends over 11 amino acids. Between the trimmed V and J ends, which lost 3 bases and 15 bases, there was a span of 12 bases. In germline, CDR1 is LNHDA, CDR2 SQIVND (reference sequence). The CDR3 protein is CASSMFSTLHF. The CDR3 DNA follows: TGTGCCAGTAGTATGTTTTCCACTCTGCATTTT.

This clone appeared once. This chain joins TRBV5-6 and TRBJ1-2; 8 bases fit TRBD1. The CDR3 covers 13 residues. Per the germline V gene, CDR1 is SGHDT and CDR2 is YYEEEE. V dropped 3 bases and J dropped 4; count of bases not matched to a gene: 2. CDR3 coding DNA: TGTGCCAGCAGCTCGGGACAGGCCTATGGCTACACCTTC. Encoded protein: CASSSGQAYGYTF. The variable domain in full, with the rest retrieved from reference TRBV5-6 and TRBJ1-2, is DAGVTQSPTHLIKTRGQQVTLRCSPKSGHDTVSWYQQALGQGPQFIFQYYEEEERQRGNFPDRFSGHQFPNYSSELNVNALLLGDSALYLCASSSGQAYGYTFGSGTRLTVV.

J is TRBJ2-7 and V is TRBV3-1 (or the pseudogene TRBV3-2); D is ambiguous. V was shortened by 0 bases and J by 7 bases, with 10 bases between the two germline ends. The CDR3 covers 13 residues. The germline V gene has CDR1 LGHDT and CDR2 YNNKEL (reference sequence). This CDR3 is CASSQEIVREQYF. The CDR3 DNA sequence: TGTGCCAGCAGCCAAGAAATAGTGAGGGAGCAGTACTTC.

This rearrangement joins TRBV9 to TRBJ2-1, with TRBD1 as a possible D gene (6 bases). Germline V gene lookup returns CDR1 SGDLS and CDR2 YYNGEE. V lost 2 bases to trimming and J lost 0 bases, with 15 bases between them. This CDR3 comprises 17 residues. The CDR3 DNA reads TGTGCCAGCAGCGTTGGGGGCTCGACAAGCTCCTACAATGAGCAGTTCTTC. Its translation: CASSVGGSTSSYNEQFF.

This clone was counted between two and nine times. The CDR3 bases are TGTGCCAGCAGCTTCCTGGGGCTCTATGGCTACACCTTC. This encodes CASSFLGLYGYTF. The chain links TRBV7-8 to TRBJ1-2; tentatively, D is TRBD1 (5 bases). V was clipped by 3 bases and J by 4 bases, with 9 bases between them. Per germline, CDR1 SGHVS and CDR2 FQNEAQ. The CDR3 runs 13 residues.

The V gene is TRBV7-2, the J gene TRBJ2-5, with 7 bases fitting TRBD1. The germline gives CDR1 SGHTA, CDR2 FQGNSA. V was clipped by 5 bases and J by 4 bases; unmatched bases: 10. This CDR3 region has 15 residues. The CDR3 loop is CASSRGQLLGETQYF. CDR3 bases: TGTGCCAGCAGCCGGGGACAGCTTTTGGGAGAGACCCAGTACTTC.